This T cell receptor beta chain was captured in a study of cytomegalovirus exposure and HLA in healthy donors. On the study more broadly: Out of approximately 170 million T cells, an earlier analysis found 117 million unique TCR beta sequences in total. Findings of the study overall: For TCR beta chains, V- and J-gene trimming was later linked to a missense DCLRE1C variant. The authors considered a cluster of highly shared sequence variants likely to be a sequencing artifact. Indistinguishability led to the exclusion of some V segments, TRBV6-2 and TRBV6-3 included.

With respect to this clone: Its antigen remains unknown.

Amplification used 60 Vbeta primers and 13 Jbeta primers. Produced via immunoSEQ multiplex PCR; TCRdb's table is partial and in-frame only. The profile shows about 150,000 clones, 80% of them singletons. Germline V gives CDR1 SNHLY, CDR2 FYNNEI. V gave up 7 bases and J gave up 0 bases, with 7 bases separating them. This CDR3 is built from 14 residues. Sample: PBMCs. The rearrangement joins TRBV2 to TRBJ2-6; the D is unclear. This TCR was sampled from a woman aged 35 to 49 in good health and CMV-seropositive. Written as DNA, the CDR3 is TGTGCCAGCATTCGAGACTCTGGGGCCAACGTCCTGACTTTC. This codes for CASIRDSGANVLTF.